The clone carrying this TCR beta chain was seen a few times. The antigen is undetermined. Stated time point: patch test 3, about 24 weeks after DPC sensitization. Treatment of the sample: therapeutic diphenylcyclopropenone sensitization with weekly scalp DPC. In germline, CDR1 is SQVTM, CDR2 ANQGSEA. The V end lost 7 bases, the J end lost 5 bases, and 11 bases lay between the germline ends. The CDR3 loop spans 11 amino acids. The library gave individual cDNA molecules unique molecular identifiers. Original analysis: Samples contained a median of 95,638 TCRs, with a range of roughly 23,224 to 700,000. TCRdb redid the calling of the RACE reads with MiXCR, one entry per CDR3 protein. TCRdb's processing, not the authors' own work, is the source of the V and J calls. The data contain about 190,000 distinct CDR3 sequences, roughly a quarter of them singletons. The sample originates from a study of human T cells and chemical hapten exposure.

The study, taken as a whole, reports: Following DPC sensitization, TCRs present above 1 in 1000 frequency showed no change.

This chain joins TRBV29-1 and TRBJ1-1; possibly TRBD1 for D (6 bases). The sequence came from a woman aged 40 to 50 with alopecia areata. Some clones in this sample may be carry-over from other donors' samples. The input for sequencing was whole blood, taken in connection with sensitization to the hapten diphenylcyclopropenone (DPC). CDR3 protein: CSGHRETEAFF. CDR3 sequence (DNA): TGCAGCGGCCACAGGGAGACTGAAGCTTTCTTT.